This T cell receptor (beta chain) appears in the sequencing data of a study of blood T cells in healthy people across ages. CDR3 length equals 13 residues. Healthy Caucasian individuals from Russia aged roughly 6 to 100 were enrolled as donors. It was with a sample-barcoded 5' primer and a J-beta primer mix that a second PCR of roughly 6 to 11 cycles was run. TCRdb used MiXCR to reprocess the 5' RACE reads, holding one entry per CDR3 protein. In the table there are roughly 1.5 million distinct CDR3 sequences, less than 45% of which are singletons. The sample taken for sequencing was blood. The rearrangement links TRBV12-3 or TRBV12-4 to TRBJ2-5; tentative D call: TRBD2 (5 bases). The J call is doubtful: the DNA matches TRBJ2-7 better. The clonotype was recovered from a woman under 30 in good health. CDR3 DNA sequence: TGTGCCAGCAGTTTATCCGGGATCGGCGAGCAGTACTTC. Residues: CASSLSGIGEQYF.